The clone carrying this TCR beta chain was picked up many times. Its target is unknown. V lost 2 bases and J lost 2; bases outside the gene matches: 3. The CDR3 sequence is 15 residues long. Germline V gene data show CDR1 as KGHSH and CDR2 as LQKENI. This entry is derived from a study of identical twins. From the 5' RACE reads, TCRdb called clonotypes with MiXCR, one entry per CDR3 protein. The sample lists a few hundred thousand distinct CDR3 sequences, just under 10% occurring once. The study, taken as a whole, reports: In drawing conclusions, the study used cross-sectional statistical analysis and did not follow the same donors. Out-of-frame alpha sequences shared by twins showed excess low generation probability.

The sample was also reused in another study, on yellow fever vaccine responses in identical twins.

The sequence derives from a woman aged 18 to 35 in good health. The gene calls are TRBV18 and TRBJ2-3; TRBD2 aligns across 8 bases. Material for sequencing was PBMCs. The CDR3 DNA is TGTGCCAGCTCACCAGGTAGCGGGAACACAGATACGCAGTATTTT. Amino acid sequence: CASSPGSGNTDTQYF.